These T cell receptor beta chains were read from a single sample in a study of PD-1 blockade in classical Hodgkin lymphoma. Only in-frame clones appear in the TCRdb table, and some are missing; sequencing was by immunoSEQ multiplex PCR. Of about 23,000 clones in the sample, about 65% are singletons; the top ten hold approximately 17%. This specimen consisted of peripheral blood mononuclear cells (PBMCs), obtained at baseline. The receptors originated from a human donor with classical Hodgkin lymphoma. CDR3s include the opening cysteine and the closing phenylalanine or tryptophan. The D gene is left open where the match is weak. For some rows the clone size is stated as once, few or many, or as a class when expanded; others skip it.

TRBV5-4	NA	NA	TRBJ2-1	TGTGCCAGCAGCTTGGCCGCGCGTGAGGAGCAGTTCTTC	CASSLAAREEQFF
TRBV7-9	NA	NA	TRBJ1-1	TGTGCCAGCAGCTTCGGCAGCACTGAAGCTTTCTTT	CASSFGSTEAFF
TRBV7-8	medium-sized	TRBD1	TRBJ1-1	TGTGCCAGCAGCAAATGGACAGGGGAAGGGACTGAAGCTTTCTTT	CASSKWTGEGTEAFF
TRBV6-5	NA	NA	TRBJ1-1	TGTGCCAGCAGTAGGCAGGAGTCGTCCACTGAAGCTTTCTTT	CASSRQESSTEAFF
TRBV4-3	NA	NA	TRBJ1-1	TGCGCCAGCAGCCAAGTTCTCAAGGGCACTGAAGCTTTCTTT	CASSQVLKGTEAFF
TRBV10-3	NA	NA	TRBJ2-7	TGTGCCATCAGTGACAGGGACTTAAGCTCCTACGAGCAGTACTTC	CAISDRDLSSYEQYF
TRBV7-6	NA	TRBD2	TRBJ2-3	TGTGCCAGCAGCTTAGGAAGCGGGGGGAGCACAGATACGCAGTATTTT	CASSLGSGGSTDTQYF
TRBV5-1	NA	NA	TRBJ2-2	TGCGCCAGCAGGGAACAGGTGAACACCGGGGAGCTGTTTTTT	CASREQVNTGELFF
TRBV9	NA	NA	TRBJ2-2	TGTGCCAGCAGCGCCAGGATTATAGGGACCGGGGAGCTGTTTTTT	CASSARIIGTGELFF
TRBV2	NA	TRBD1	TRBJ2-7	TGTGCCAGCAGTGTCAGGGGGTTCGGCGAGCAGTACTTC	CASSVRGFGEQYF
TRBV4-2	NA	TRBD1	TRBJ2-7	TGTGCCAGCAGCCTCGGGACAGGGTTTAATGAGCAGTACTTC	CASSLGTGFNEQYF
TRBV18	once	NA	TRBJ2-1	TGTGCCAGCTCACCACAGGGAAAAAATGAGCAGTTCTTC	CASSPQGKNEQFF
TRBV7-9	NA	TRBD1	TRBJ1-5	TGTGCCAGCAGCTCCTACGACAGGGGCGGGGGTCAGCCCCAGCATTTT	CASSSYDRGGGQPQHF
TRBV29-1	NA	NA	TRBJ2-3	TGCAGCGTTCTATCACCCCGTCGAGATACGCAGTATTTT	CSVLSPRRDTQYF
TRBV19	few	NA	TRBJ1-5	TGTGCCAGTAGTATAGGGGGGAACAATCAGCCCCAGCATTTT	CASSIGGNNQPQHF
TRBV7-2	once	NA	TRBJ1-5	TGTGCCAGCAGCCGGGACTCATATAGCAATCAGCCCCAGCATTTT	CASSRDSYSNQPQHF